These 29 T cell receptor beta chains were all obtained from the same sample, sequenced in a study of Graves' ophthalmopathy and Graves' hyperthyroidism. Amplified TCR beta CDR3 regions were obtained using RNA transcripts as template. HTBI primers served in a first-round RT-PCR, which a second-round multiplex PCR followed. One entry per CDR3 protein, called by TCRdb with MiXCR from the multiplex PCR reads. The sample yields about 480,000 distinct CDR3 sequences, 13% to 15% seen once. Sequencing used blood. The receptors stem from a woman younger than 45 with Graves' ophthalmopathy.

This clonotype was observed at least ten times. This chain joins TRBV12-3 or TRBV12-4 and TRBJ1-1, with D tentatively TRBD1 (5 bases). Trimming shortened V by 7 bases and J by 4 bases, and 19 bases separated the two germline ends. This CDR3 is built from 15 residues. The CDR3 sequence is CASILSGGLVTEAFF. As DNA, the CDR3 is TGTGCCAGCATCCTCTCCGGGGGTTTGGTCACTGAAGCTTTCTTT.

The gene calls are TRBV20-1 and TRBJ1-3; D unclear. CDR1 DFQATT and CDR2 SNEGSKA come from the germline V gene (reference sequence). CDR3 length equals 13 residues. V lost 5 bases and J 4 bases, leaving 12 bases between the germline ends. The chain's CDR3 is CSAPQQGGNTIYF. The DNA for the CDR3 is TGCAGTGCTCCCCAGCAAGGCGGAAACACCATATATTTT.

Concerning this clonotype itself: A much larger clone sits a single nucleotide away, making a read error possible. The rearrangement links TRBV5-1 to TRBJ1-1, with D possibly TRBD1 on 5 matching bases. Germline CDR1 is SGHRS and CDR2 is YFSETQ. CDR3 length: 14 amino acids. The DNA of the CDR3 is TGCGCCAGCAGCTCACAGGTTACGAACACTGAAGATTTCTTT. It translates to CASSSQVTNTEDFF.

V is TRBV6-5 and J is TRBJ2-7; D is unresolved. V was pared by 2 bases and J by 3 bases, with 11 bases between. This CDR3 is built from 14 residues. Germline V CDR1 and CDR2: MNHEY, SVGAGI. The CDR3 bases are TGTGCCAGCAGTTACGTCGGCAGAGTCTACGAGCAGTACTTC. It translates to CASSYVGRVYEQYF.

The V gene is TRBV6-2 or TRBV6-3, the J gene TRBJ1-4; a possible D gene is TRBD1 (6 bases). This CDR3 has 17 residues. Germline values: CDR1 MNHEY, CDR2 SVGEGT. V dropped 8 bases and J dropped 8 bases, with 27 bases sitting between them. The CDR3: CASSKRAGQRLEEKLFF. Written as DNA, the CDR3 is TGTGCCAGCTCCAAAAGGGCTGGACAGCGGCTGGAGGAAAAACTGTTTTTT.

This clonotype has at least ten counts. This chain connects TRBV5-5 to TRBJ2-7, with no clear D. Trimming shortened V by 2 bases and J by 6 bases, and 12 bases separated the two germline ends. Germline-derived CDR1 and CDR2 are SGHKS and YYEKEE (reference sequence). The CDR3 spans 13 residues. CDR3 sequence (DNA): TGTGCCAGCAGCTTATATAAGGGTTCCGAGCAGTACTTC. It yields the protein CASSLYKGSEQYF.

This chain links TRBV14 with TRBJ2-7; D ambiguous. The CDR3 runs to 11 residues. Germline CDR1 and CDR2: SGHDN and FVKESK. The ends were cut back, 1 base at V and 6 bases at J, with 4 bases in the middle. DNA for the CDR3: TGTGCCAGCAGCCAAGTGTCCGAGCAGTACTTC. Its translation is CASSQVSEQYF.

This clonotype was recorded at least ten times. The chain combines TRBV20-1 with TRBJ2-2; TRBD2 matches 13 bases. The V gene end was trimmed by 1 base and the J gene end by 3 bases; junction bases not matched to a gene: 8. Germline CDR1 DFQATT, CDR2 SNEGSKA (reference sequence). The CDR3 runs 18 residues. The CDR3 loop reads CSARGVLAGGPDTGELFF. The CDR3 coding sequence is TGCAGTGCTAGAGGGGTACTAGCGGGGGGGCCGGACACCGGGGAGCTGTTTTTT.

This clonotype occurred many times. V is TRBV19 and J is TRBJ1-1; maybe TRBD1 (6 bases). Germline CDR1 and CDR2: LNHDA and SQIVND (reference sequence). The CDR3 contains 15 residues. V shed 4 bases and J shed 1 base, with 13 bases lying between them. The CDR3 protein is CASSNRAPTNTEAFF. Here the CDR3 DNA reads TGTGCCAGTAGTAACAGGGCCCCAACGAACACTGAAGCTTTCTTT.

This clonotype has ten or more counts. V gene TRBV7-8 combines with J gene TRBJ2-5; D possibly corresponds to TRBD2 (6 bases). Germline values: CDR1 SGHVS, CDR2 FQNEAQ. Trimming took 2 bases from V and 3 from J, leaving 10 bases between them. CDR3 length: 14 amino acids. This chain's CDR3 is CASSLTGAEETQYF. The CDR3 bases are TGTGCCAGCAGCTTAACGGGAGCTGAAGAGACCCAGTACTTC.

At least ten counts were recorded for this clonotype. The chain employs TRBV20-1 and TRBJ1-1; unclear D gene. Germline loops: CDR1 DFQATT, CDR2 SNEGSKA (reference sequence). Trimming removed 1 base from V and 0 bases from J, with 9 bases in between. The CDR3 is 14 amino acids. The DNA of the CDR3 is TGCAGTGCTAGAGCTATCGTGATGAACACTGAAGCTTTCTTT. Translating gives CSARAIVMNTEAFF.

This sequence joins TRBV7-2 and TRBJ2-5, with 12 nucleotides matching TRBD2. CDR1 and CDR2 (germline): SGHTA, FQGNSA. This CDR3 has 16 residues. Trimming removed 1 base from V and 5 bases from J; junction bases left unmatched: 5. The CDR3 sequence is CASSLGLAGAAETQYF. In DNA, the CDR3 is TGTGCCAGCAGCTTAGGACTAGCGGGGGCCGCGGAGACCCAGTACTTC.

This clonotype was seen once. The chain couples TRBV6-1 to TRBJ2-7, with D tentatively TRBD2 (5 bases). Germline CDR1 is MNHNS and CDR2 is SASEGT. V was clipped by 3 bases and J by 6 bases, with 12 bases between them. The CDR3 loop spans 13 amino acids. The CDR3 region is CASSETRAGEQYF. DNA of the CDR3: TGTGCCAGCAGTGAGACGAGGGCGGGCGAGCAGTACTTC.

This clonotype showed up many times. CDR3 protein: CASSPQQENTEAFF. CDR3 nucleotides: TGTGCCAGCTCACCGCAACAAGAGAACACTGAAGCTTTCTTT. The chain links TRBV18 to TRBJ1-1; the D is unclear. Germline CDR1 KGHSH, CDR2 LQKENI. Trimming cost V 3 bases and J 1 base, with 9 bases left between them. This CDR3 contains 14 residues. The full variable domain, its missing parts supplied by reference TRBV18 and TRBJ1-1, is NAGVMQNPRHLVRRRGQEARLRCSPMKGHSHVYWYRQLPEEGLKFMVYLQKENIIDESGMPKERFSAEFPKEGPSILRIQQVVRGDSAAYFCASSPQQENTEAFFGQGTRLTVV.

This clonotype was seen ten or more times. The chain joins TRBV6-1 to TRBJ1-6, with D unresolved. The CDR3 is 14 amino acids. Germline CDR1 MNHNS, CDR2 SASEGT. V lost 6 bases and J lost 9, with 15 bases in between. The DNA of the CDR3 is TGTGCCAGCAGCGTCTTTGGGCCGCCTTCACCCCTCCACTTT. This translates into CASSVFGPPSPLHF.

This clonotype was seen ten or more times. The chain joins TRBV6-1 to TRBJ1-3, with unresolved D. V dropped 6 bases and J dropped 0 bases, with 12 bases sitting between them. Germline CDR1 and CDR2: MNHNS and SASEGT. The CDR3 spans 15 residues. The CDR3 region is CASSPTSFSGNTIYF. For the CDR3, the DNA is TGTGCCAGCAGCCCCACGTCGTTCTCTGGAAACACCATATATTTT.

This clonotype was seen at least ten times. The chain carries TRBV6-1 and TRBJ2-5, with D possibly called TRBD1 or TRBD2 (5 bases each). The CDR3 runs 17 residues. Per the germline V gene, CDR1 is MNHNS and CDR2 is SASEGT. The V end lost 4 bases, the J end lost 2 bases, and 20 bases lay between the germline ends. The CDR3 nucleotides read TGTGCCAGCAGTGTACACCCGGGACGTAGGCAACAAGAGACCCAGTACTTC. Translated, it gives CASSVHPGRRQQETQYF.

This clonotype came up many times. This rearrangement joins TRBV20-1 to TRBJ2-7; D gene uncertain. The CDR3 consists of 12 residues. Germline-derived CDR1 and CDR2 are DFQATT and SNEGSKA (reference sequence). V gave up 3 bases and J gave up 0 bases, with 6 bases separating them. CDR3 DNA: TGCAGTGCTAGTTCCCACTCCTACGAGCAGTACTTC. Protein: CSASSHSYEQYF.

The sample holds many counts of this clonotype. CDR3 in DNA: TGTGCCAGCAGTCCCCTGGACCTAAGACGCAATCAGCCCCAGCATTTT. Translation gives CASSPLDLRRNQPQHF. V is TRBV28 and J is TRBJ1-5, with D uncertain. Germline V gene data show CDR1 as MDHEN and CDR2 as SYDVKM. This CDR3 is built from 16 residues. The V end lost 5 bases, the J end lost 2 bases, and 16 bases lay between the germline ends.

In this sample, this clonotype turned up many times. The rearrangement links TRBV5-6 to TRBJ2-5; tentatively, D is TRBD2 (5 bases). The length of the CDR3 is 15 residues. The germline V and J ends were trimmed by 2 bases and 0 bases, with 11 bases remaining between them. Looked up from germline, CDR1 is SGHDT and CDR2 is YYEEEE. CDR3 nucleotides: TGTGCCAGCAGCTTCCGGACTTACTACCAAGAGACCCAGTACTTC. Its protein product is CASSFRTYYQETQYF.

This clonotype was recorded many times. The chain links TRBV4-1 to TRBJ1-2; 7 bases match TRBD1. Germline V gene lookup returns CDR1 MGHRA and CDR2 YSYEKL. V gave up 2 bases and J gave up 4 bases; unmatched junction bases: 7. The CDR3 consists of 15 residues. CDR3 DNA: TGCGCCAGCAGCCAACCTAGACAGGGACCCTATGGCTACACCTTC. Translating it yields CASSQPRQGPYGYTF.

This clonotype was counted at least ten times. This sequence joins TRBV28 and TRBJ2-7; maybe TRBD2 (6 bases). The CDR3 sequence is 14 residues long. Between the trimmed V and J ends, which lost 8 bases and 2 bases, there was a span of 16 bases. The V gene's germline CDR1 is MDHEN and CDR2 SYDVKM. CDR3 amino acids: CASGAGGTPYEQYF. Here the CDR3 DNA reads TGTGCCAGCGGCGCTGGCGGGACCCCCTACGAGCAGTACTTC.

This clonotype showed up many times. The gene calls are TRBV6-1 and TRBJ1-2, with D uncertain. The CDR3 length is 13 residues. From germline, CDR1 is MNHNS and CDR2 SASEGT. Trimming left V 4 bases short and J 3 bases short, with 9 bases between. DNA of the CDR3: TGTGCCAGCAGTGTGGCTCCTGACTATGGCTACACCTTC. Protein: CASSVAPDYGYTF.

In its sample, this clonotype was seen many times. In nucleotides, the CDR3 is TGTGCCAGCAGTTCGACAGCTAGCAATCAGCCCCAGCATTTT. Protein sequence: CASSSTASNQPQHF. The chain combines TRBV27 with TRBJ1-5, with a weak D call TRBD1 (5 bases). The CDR3 is 14 residues long. The V end lost 4 bases, the J end lost 0 bases, and 7 bases lay between the germline ends. The V gene's germline CDR1 is MNHEY and CDR2 SMNVEV (reference sequence).

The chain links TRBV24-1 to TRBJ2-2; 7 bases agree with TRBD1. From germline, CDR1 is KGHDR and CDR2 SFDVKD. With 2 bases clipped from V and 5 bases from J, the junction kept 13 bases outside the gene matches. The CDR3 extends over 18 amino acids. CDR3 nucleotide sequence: TGTGCCACCAGTGATTCGGGGACAGAACGATGGGTTACCGGGGAGCTGTTTTTT. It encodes CATSDSGTERWVTGELFF.

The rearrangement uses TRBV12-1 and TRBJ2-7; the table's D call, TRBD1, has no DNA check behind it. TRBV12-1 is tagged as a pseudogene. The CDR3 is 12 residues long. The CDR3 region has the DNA TGTGCCAGCAGCTTTGGGGGCGAGGAGCAGTACTTC. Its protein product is CASSFGGEEQYF.

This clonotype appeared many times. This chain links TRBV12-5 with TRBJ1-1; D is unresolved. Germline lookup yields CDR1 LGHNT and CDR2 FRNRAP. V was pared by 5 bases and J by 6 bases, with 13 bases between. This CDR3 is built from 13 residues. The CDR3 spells CASGLGYRSEAFF. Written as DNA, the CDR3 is TGTGCTAGTGGTCTCGGATACCGGTCTGAAGCTTTCTTT.

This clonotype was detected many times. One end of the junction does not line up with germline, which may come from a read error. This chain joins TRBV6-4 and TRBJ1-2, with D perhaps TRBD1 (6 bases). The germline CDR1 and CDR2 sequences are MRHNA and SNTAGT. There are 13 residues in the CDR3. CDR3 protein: CASSTGGAYDYTF. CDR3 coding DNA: TGTGCCAGCAGTACCGGGGGGGCCTATGACTACACCTTC.

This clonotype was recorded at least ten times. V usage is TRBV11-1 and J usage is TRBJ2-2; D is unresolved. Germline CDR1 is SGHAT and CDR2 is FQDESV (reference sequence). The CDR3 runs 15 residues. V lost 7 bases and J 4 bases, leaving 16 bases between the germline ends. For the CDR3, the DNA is TGTGCCAGCAACCCCCCTGGGGTCCCCACCGGGGAGCTGTTTTTT. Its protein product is CASNPPGVPTGELFF.